This T cell receptor (beta chain) was identified in a study of T cell repertoires in cytomegalovirus infection. Study-level background: Public TCR beta signatures marked donors with CMV infection and the matching HLA.

Trimming took 5 bases from V and 5 from J, leaving 13 bases between them. In germline, CDR1 is MNHNY, CDR2 SVGAGI (reference sequence). The length of the CDR3 is 14 residues. Points on this clonotype: No antigen is known for it.

TCRdb ran MiXCR on the reads and lists one entry per CDR3 protein. The sample holds about 350,000 distinct CDR3 sequences, just under 35% seen once. Whole-study findings and limits: CMV-specific TCR beta clonotypes restricted by HLA-C were the ones dominating the ex vivo response. Cumulative public TCR beta family frequency identified CMV carriers with the relevant HLA.

The chain combines TRBV6-6 with TRBJ2-1; D not resolved. The clonotype was recovered from a human donor in good health (CMV status not recorded). Some clones in this sample may be carry-over from other donors' samples. The sample here was cultured PBMCs, taken from culture after CMV antigen stimulation. In DNA form, the CDR3 reads TGTGCCAGCAGTCGTCCTGCAGGAAACAATGAGCAGTTCTTC. Its translation: CASSRPAGNNEQFF.